This TCR beta chain emerged from a study of T cell repertoires in cytomegalovirus infection (dated by TCRdb to about 2019). For the study in its entirety: Donor HLA type was relevant to the analysis, because carriage of CMV infection together with the matching HLA type was indicated by public TCR beta signatures. Study-wide findings and limitations: In the ex vivo response, HLA-C-restricted CMV-specific TCR beta clonotypes were dominant, and in two of eight donors the single most frequent clonotype came from this HLA-C-restricted group. In both this cohort and an independent roughly 330-donor cohort, the cumulative frequency of public TCR beta family members distinguished carriers of CMV infection plus the relevant HLA type.

Concerning this clonotype: Its antigen remains unidentified. Base-call qualities are not available, and no considerably larger clone is one nucleotide away.

The germline V gene yields SGHDN for CDR1 and FVKESK for CDR2. The CDR3 numbers 17 residues from cysteine through phenylalanine. Here the CDR3 DNA is all that survives: 51 bases in frame from base 1. Germline trimming amounts to 4 bases on V and 0 bases on J, with 8 as the count of junction bases outside the gene matches. This sample was sequenced with an Illumina HiSeq 1500. TCRdb reprocessing: public reads trimmed at Q25 with fastp, clones called with MiXCR, in-frame beta chains kept. Here each entry gathers all rows of one CDR3 protein and keeps the most common genes and DNA. The sample table shows roughly 100,000 distinct CDR3 sequences, and more than 15% are seen once. Over 8% of the sample is held by the ten biggest clonotypes.

This sequence uses TRBV14 and TRBJ2-7; a stretch of 11 junction bases matches TRBD1. The sample taken for sequencing was PBMCs. This clonotype was obtained from a human donor in good health (CMV status not recorded). Some clones in this sample may be carry-over from other donors' samples. The CDR3: CASSRPGTGGGSYEQYF. In nucleotides, the sequence is TGTGCCAGCAGCCGTCCCGGGACAGGGGGGGGCTCCTACGAGCAGTACTTC.